The 21 T cell receptor beta chains listed next were all sequenced from one sample in a study of T cell responses to AZD1222 COVID-19 vaccine. Sequenced by immunoSEQ multiplex PCR; TCRdb stores in-frame clones only, minus some. The sample has roughly 24,000 clones, roughly 85% seen once; the top ten hold approximately 2.6%. Sequencing used peripheral blood, obtained 28 days after the second AZD1222 dose. These receptors all stem from an adult who received the AZD1222 COVID-19 vaccine.

Only one count was recorded for this clone. This sequence joins TRBV5-5 and TRBJ2-7, with 7 bases that match TRBD1. V shed 0 bases and J 3 bases; nucleotides not matched to a gene: 9. The V gene's germline CDR1 is SGHKS and CDR2 YYEKEE (reference sequence). The CDR3 length is 16 residues. CDR3 residues: CASSLDWSGTVYEQYF. The CDR3 nucleotides read TGTGCCAGCAGCTTGGATTGGTCAGGGACAGTCTACGAGCAGTACTTC.

The chain carries TRBV20-1 and TRBJ2-5, with D maybe TRBD1 (5 bases). This CDR3 region has 11 residues. Germline V lookup: CDR1 DFQATT, CDR2 SNEGSKA (reference sequence). Trimming left V 6 bases short and J 4 bases short, with 9 bases between. The CDR3 nucleotides are TGCAGTGCAGCAGGGCTAGAGACCCAGTACTTC. This codes for CSAAGLETQYF.

This chain links TRBV7-2 with TRBJ2-5; D is unresolved. CDR1 and CDR2 (germline): SGHTA, FQGNSA. V was pared by 2 bases and J by 5 bases, with 12 bases between. The CDR3 covers 14 residues. CDR3 sequence: CASSLTSGFETQYF. Written as DNA, the CDR3 is TGTGCCAGCAGCTTAACTTCAGGCTTTGAGACCCAGTACTTC. Drawing the rest from reference TRBV7-2 and TRBJ2-5, the complete variable domain is GAGVSQSPSNKVTEKGKDVELRCDPISGHTALYWYRQSLGQGLEFLIYFQGNSAPDKSGLPSDRFSAERTGGSVSTLTIQRTQQEDSAVYLCASSLTSGFETQYFGPGTRLLVL.

This chain uses TRBV14 with TRBJ1-1; D might be TRBD1 (5 bases). Germline CDR1 is SGHDN and CDR2 is FVKESK. V lost 1 base and J 1 base, leaving 25 bases between the germline ends. CDR3 size: 20 residues. CDR3 amino acids: CASSQGIFGHTLNQNTEAFF. In DNA, the CDR3 is TGTGCCAGCAGCCAAGGAATTTTCGGACACACCCTTAACCAGAACACTGAAGCTTTCTTT.

The chain uses TRBV6-5 and TRBJ1-1; 8 bases fit TRBD1. Trimming took 3 bases from V and 3 from J; bases not matched to a gene: 6. The CDR3 is made up of 15 amino acids. Germline values: CDR1 MNHEY, CDR2 SVGAGI. The CDR3 DNA sequence: TGTGCCAGCAGTTATAGTCCGGACAGGGACACTGAAGCTTTCTTT. Residues: CASSYSPDRDTEAFF.

V and J are TRBV15 and TRBJ1-3, with a weak D call TRBD1 (5 bases). V gave up 1 base and J gave up 0 bases, with 7 bases separating them. The CDR3 sequence is 15 residues long. From germline, CDR1 is LNHNV and CDR2 YYDKDF (reference sequence). The CDR3 DNA follows: TGTGCCACCAGCAGAGTTAGGGGCTCTGGAAACACCATATATTTT. Translation: CATSRVRGSGNTIYF. The full variable domain, in which reference TRBV15 and TRBJ1-3 provide the parts outside the CDR3, is DAMVIQNPRYQVTQFGKPVTLSCSQTLNHNVMYWYQQKSSQAPKLLFHYYDKDFNNEADTPDNFQSRRPNTSFCFLDIRSPGLGDTAMYLCATSRVRGSGNTIYFGEGSWLTVV.

This chain joins TRBV7-2 and TRBJ1-1, with 9 bases matching TRBD1. Germline assignment: CDR1 SGHTA and CDR2 FQGNSA. The CDR3 loop spans 14 amino acids. V lost 5 bases, J lost 4 bases, and 5 bases stayed unmatched. The CDR3: CASSRPTGGTEAFF. The CDR3, as DNA: TGTGCCAGCAGCAGACCGACAGGGGGCACTGAAGCTTTCTTT.

This chain joins TRBV19 and TRBJ1-5; D is ambiguous. The CDR3 totals 15 residues. Germline V gives CDR1 LNHDA, CDR2 SQIVND (reference sequence). V lost 5 bases and J 5 bases, leaving 16 bases between the germline ends. The CDR3 reads CASSLPRRKDQPQHF. CDR3 DNA sequence: TGTGCCAGTAGTCTCCCCCGGAGGAAGGATCAGCCCCAGCATTTT.

The genes are TRBV6-6 and TRBJ1-2; the D gene is possibly TRBD1 (5 bases). The V gene's germline CDR1 is MNHNY and CDR2 SVGAGI (reference sequence). The CDR3 spans 11 residues. With 11 bases removed from V and 1 base from J, the gap between germline ends came to 8 bases. CDR3 protein: CAAGLNYGYTF. The CDR3, as DNA: TGTGCCGCAGGGCTTAACTATGGCTACACCTTC.

The chain has TRBV6-4 and TRBJ2-3, with D tentatively TRBD1 (5 bases). The CDR3 has 17 residues. V lost 3 bases to trimming and J lost 0 bases, with 16 bases between them. Germline V lookup: CDR1 MRHNA, CDR2 SNTAGT. The CDR3 region has the DNA TGTGCCAGCAGTGAGAACCCGCCAGGGCATAGCACAGATACGCAGTATTTT. This codes for CASSENPPGHSTDTQYF.

In its sample, this clone was seen a few times. V and J are TRBV5-6 and TRBJ1-1; TRBD1 matches at 8 bases. The germline gives CDR1 SGHDT, CDR2 YYEEEE. The V and J ends lost 4 bases and 5 bases, in that order; junction bases with no gene match: 7. This CDR3 spans 14 amino acids. The CDR3 sequence: CASSPAGGGTEAFF. CDR3 in DNA: TGTGCCAGCAGCCCGGCAGGGGGCGGGACTGAAGCTTTCTTT.

This clone was detected a few times. The CDR3 region is CASRLGQGETQYF. CDR3 DNA sequence: TGCGCCAGCAGGCTGGGACAGGGAGAGACCCAGTACTTC. This sequence joins TRBV5-1 and TRBJ2-5, with TRBD1 matching 9 bases. Trimming took 5 bases from V and 4 from J; bases not matched to a gene: 3. This CDR3 is 13 amino acids long. The germline gives CDR1 SGHRS, CDR2 YFSETQ.

This clone has a single count. The chain recombines TRBV7-9 with TRBJ1-2; D gene ambiguous. CDR1 SEHNR and CDR2 FQNEAQ come from the germline V gene (reference sequence). V lost 1 base and J lost 4, with 13 bases in between. The CDR3 has 15 residues. CDR3 sequence reads: CASSLDLRQPYGYTF. CDR3 sequence (DNA): TGTGCCAGCAGCTTAGATTTACGGCAACCCTATGGCTACACCTTC.

The chain combines TRBV10-3 with TRBJ1-5; D gene uncertain. Germline V gives CDR1 ENHRY, CDR2 SYGVKD. There are 14 residues in the CDR3. Trimming shortened V by 3 bases and J by 7 bases, and 13 bases separated the two germline ends. CDR3 residues: CAISEGGPGQPQHF. The CDR3 nucleotides are TGTGCCATCAGTGAAGGAGGCCCCGGACAGCCCCAGCATTTT.

This clone was found once. This chain joins TRBV5-1 and TRBJ2-3; D may be TRBD1 or TRBD2 (7 bases each). Looked up from germline, CDR1 is SGHRS and CDR2 is YFSETQ. The CDR3 contains 15 residues. Trimming took 2 bases from V and 6 from J, leaving 16 bases between them. The CDR3 loop reads CASSFTGEGADTQYF. Written as DNA, the CDR3 is TGCGCCAGCAGCTTCACAGGGGAGGGGGCTGATACGCAGTATTTT. Combining the CDR3 with reference TRBV5-1 and TRBJ2-3 gives the whole variable domain KAGVTQTPRYLIKTRGQQVTLSCSPISGHRSVSWYQQTPGQGLQFLFEYFSETQRNKGNFPGRFSGRQFSNSRSEMNVSTLELGDSALYLCASSFTGEGADTQYFGPGTRLTVL.

V gene TRBV5-4 combines with J gene TRBJ2-2, with TRBD2 matching 9 bases. CDR3 size: 15 residues. Germline CDR1 SGHNT, CDR2 YYREEE (reference sequence). The junction had 4 bases not matched to a gene; V was cut back by 4 bases and J by 3 bases. The CDR3 protein is CASSAGTSYTGELFF. The CDR3 DNA follows: TGTGCCAGCAGCGCCGGGACTAGCTACACCGGGGAGCTGTTTTTT.

In its sample, this clone ranks as medium-sized (0.01 to 0.1%). V is TRBV4-2 and J is TRBJ2-7, with 10 nucleotides matching TRBD2. J gave up 4 bases and V 2 bases, and 2 bases lay outside the gene matches. This CDR3 is built from 14 residues. The germline CDR1 and CDR2 sequences are LGHNA and YNFKEQ. CDR3 region: CASSQPSGGYEQYF. Written as DNA, the CDR3 is TGTGCCAGCAGCCAACCTAGCGGGGGATACGAGCAGTACTTC.

The rearrangement uses TRBV11-2 and TRBJ2-7, with 9 bases matching TRBD2. There are 13 residues in the CDR3. Per the germline V gene, CDR1 is SGHAT and CDR2 is FQNNGV. Trimming cost V 1 base and J 5 bases; bases outside gene matches: 0. The CDR3 sequence: CASSLGTSDEQYF. Written as DNA, the CDR3 is TGTGCCAGCAGCTTAGGGACTAGCGACGAGCAGTACTTC.

This chain links TRBV11-2 with TRBJ2-2, with TRBD2 as a possible D gene (7 bases). The germline V and J ends were trimmed by 5 bases and 4 bases, with 17 bases remaining between them. Germline V CDR1 and CDR2: SGHAT, FQNNGV. The CDR3 is 16 residues long. In DNA form, the CDR3 reads TGTGCCAGCAGCCCAGTGCGGGGGCAGGCCACCGGGGAGCTGTTTTTT. Residues: CASSPVRGQATGELFF.

This clone was detected only once. J is TRBJ1-3 and V is TRBV29-1, with no clear D. Trimming stripped 4 bases from V and 4 bases from J, with 11 bases between. Germline loops: CDR1 SQVTM, CDR2 ANQGSEA. This CDR3 is 13 amino acids long. This CDR3 is CSVGAGFGNTIYF. DNA of the CDR3: TGCAGCGTTGGGGCGGGATTCGGAAACACCATATATTTT.

The CDR3 spells CASRYLQTSSYEQYF. In nucleotides, the CDR3 is TGTGCCAGCAGATACCTACAGACCAGCTCCTACGAGCAGTACTTC. The rearrangement links TRBV2 to TRBJ2-7, with no clear D. The V end lost 6 bases, the J end lost 0 bases, and 15 bases lay between the germline ends. The germline CDR1 and CDR2 sequences are SNHLY and FYNNEI. This CDR3 comprises 15 residues.